The clone carrying this T cell receptor (beta chain) has more than one count but fewer than ten. A sample-barcoded 5' primer and a J-beta primer mix were used in a second PCR of roughly 7 to 12 cycles. TCRdb reanalysed the 5' RACE reads using MiXCR and keeps one entry per CDR3 protein. The data contain roughly 800,000 distinct CDR3 sequences, more than 45% of them singletons. CDR3 length: 13 residues. The V gene's germline CDR1 is SQVTM and CDR2 ANQGSEA. Isolated per sample were at least 7 million PBMCs. These data are taken from a study of blood T cells in healthy people across ages. The chain couples TRBV29-1 to TRBJ2-5, with D perhaps matching TRBD1 (7 bases). The J call could be wrong; TRBJ2-7 is a better fit for the DNA end. The sequence came from a man aged 30-40 years in good health. Source material: blood. CDR3 sequence reads: CSVVGGQLYEQYF. The CDR3 DNA reads as TGCAGCGTCGTCGGGGGACAGCTCTACGAGCAGTACTTC.